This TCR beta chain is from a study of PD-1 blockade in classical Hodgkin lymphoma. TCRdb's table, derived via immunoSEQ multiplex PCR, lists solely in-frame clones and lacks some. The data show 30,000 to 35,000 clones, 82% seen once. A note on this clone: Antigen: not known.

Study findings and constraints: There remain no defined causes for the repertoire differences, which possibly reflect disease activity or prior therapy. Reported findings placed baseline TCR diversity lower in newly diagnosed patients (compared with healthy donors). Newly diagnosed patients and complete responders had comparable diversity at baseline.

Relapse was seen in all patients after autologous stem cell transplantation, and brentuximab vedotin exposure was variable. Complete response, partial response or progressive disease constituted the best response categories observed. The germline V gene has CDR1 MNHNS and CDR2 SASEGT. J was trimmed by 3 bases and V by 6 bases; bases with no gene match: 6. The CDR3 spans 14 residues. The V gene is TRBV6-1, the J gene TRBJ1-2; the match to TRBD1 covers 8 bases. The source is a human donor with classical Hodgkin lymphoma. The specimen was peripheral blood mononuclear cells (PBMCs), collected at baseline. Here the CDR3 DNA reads TGTGCCAGCAGCGAGGGACAGGAGGACTATGGCTACACCTTC. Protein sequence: CASSEGQEDYGYTF.